Each of the 27 T cell receptor beta chains below was sequenced from the same sample in a study of shared clonotypes between healthy human individuals. This table comes from immunoSEQ multiplex PCR, and its TCRdb copy is limited to in-frame clones, with some not included. Altogether around 530,000 clones are present, roughly 79% being singletons, with the ten largest covering around 11%. The specimen was PBMCs. The origin of the receptors is a woman aged 40 to 50 in good health. Some clones in this sample may be carry-over from other donors' samples.

V usage is TRBV7-2 and J usage is TRBJ2-7, with 10 bases lining up with TRBD1. Per the germline V gene, CDR1 is SGHTA and CDR2 is FQGNSA. There are 15 residues in the CDR3. Trimming removed 3 bases from V and 4 bases from J; junction bases left unmatched: 6. In nucleotides, the CDR3 is TGTGCCAGCAGCTTTAGGGGACAGGGGTGGTACGAGCAGTACTTC. Translation gives CASSFRGQGWYEQYF. The full variable domain, rest sourced from reference TRBV7-2 and TRBJ2-7, is GAGVSQSPSNKVTEKGKDVELRCDPISGHTALYWYRQSLGQGLEFLIYFQGNSAPDKSGLPSDRFSAERTGGSVSTLTIQRTQQEDSAVYLCASSFRGQGWYEQYFGPGTRLTVT.

This clone was recorded at least ten times. The sample holds other DNA sequences that translate to the same CDR3. The rearrangement links TRBV11-2 to TRBJ2-5; D ambiguous. Germline CDR1 is SGHAT and CDR2 is FQNNGV. V lost 3 bases and J 0 bases, leaving 5 bases between the germline ends. The CDR3 has 13 residues. CDR3 protein: CASSLGHQETQYF. The CDR3 DNA reads as TGTGCCAGCAGCTTGGGCCACCAAGAGACCCAGTACTTC.

The J gene is TRBJ2-7, the V gene TRBV30; TRBD1 is a possible D gene (6 bases). Trimming left V 4 bases short and J 2 bases short, with 12 bases between. There are 13 residues in the CDR3. Germline V lookup: CDR1 GTSNPN, CDR2 SVGIG (reference sequence). DNA of the CDR3: TGTGCCTGGAAACAGGGTTGGGCCTACGAGCAGTACTTC. Protein: CAWKQGWAYEQYF. Full variable domain (outside the CDR3, taken from reference TRBV30 and TRBJ2-7): SQTIHQWPATLVQPVGSPLSLECTVEGTSNPNLYWYRQAAGRGLQLLFYSVGIGQISSEVPQNLSASRPQDRQFILSSKKLLLSDSGFYLCAWKQGWAYEQYFGPGTRLTVT.

V and J are TRBV11-2 and TRBJ2-7; no clear D. CDR1 SGHAT and CDR2 FQNNGV come from the germline V gene. The V gene lost 5 bases and the J gene lost 7 bases, with 9 bases spanning the gap. The length of the CDR3 is 11 residues. CDR3 residues: CASSPRREQYF. The CDR3, as DNA: TGTGCCAGCAGCCCCAGACGGGAGCAGTACTTC.

The chain employs TRBV7-3 and TRBJ2-2, with D perhaps being TRBD1 or TRBD2 (5 bases each). The V and J ends lost 0 bases and 0 bases respectively, with 8 bases between them. The length of the CDR3 is 16 residues. Germline assignment: CDR1 SGHTA and CDR2 FQGTGA. The CDR3 loop is CASSLTGDPNTGELFF. The CDR3 DNA sequence: TGTGCCAGCAGCTTAACTGGGGACCCGAACACCGGGGAGCTGTTTTTT.

V is TRBV29-1 and J is TRBJ2-1; 9 nucleotides align to TRBD2. Germline V gene data show CDR1 as SQVTM and CDR2 as ANQGSEA. The CDR3 has 15 amino acids. Trimming took 6 bases from V and 3 from J; bases not matched to a gene: 9. The CDR3 region has the DNA TGCAGCGTCCAAGGGCGGGAGGGCTACTACAATGAGCAGTTCTTC. Its translation is CSVQGREGYYNEQFF.

As to this clone: No conserved phenylalanine or tryptophan is present at the end of the CDR3, so a read error is the likely explanation. The chain links TRBV7-9 to TRBJ1-2; D remains ambiguous. The germline V gene has CDR1 SEHNR and CDR2 FQNEAQ (reference sequence). The CDR3 totals 13 residues. Trimming cost V 4 bases and J 6 bases, with 12 bases left between them. The DNA of the CDR3 is TGTGCCAGCAGCTCCCGCCACGACCATGGCTACACCCTC. Its protein product is CASSSRHDHGYTL.

Note on this clone: Possible read error: a much larger clone is one base away. This same CDR3 is encoded by further DNA sequences in the sample. The chain has TRBV7-2 and TRBJ1-5; the D is unclear. The CDR3 has 13 amino acids. Trimming shortened V by 5 bases and J by 0 bases, and 5 bases separated the two germline ends. Germline CDR1 and CDR2: SGHTA and FQGNSA. The CDR3 DNA is TGTGCCAGCAGCCTAGATAGCAATCAGCCCCAGCATTTT. Amino acid sequence: CASSLDSNQPQHF.

The chain couples TRBV4-3 to TRBJ2-1; 7 nucleotides match TRBD2. The ends lost 3 bases at V and 8 bases at J; junction bases unmatched: 7. CDR1 LGHNA and CDR2 YSLEER come from the germline V gene. The CDR3 loop spans 14 amino acids. The CDR3 DNA follows: TGCGCCAGCAGCCAGGAACTAGCGTCCCATGAGCAGTTCTTC. It yields the protein CASSQELASHEQFF.

This chain uses TRBV7-9 with TRBJ2-1, with TRBD2 matching over 11 bases. The CDR3 totals 17 residues. V lost 2 bases and J lost 3; bases outside the gene matches: 6. The germline CDR1 and CDR2 sequences are SEHNR and FQNEAQ (reference sequence). The CDR3 sequence is CASSLPPGLAVYNEQFF. As DNA, the CDR3 is TGTGCCAGCAGCTTACCTCCGGGACTAGCGGTCTACAATGAGCAGTTCTTC.

The V and J genes are TRBV7-8 and TRBJ2-1; D gene unclear. Trimming left V 5 bases short and J 2 bases short, with 10 bases between. CDR1 is SGHVS and CDR2 is FQNEAQ in the germline V gene. CDR3 length: 14 residues. This CDR3 reads CASSQLRAYNEQFF. The CDR3 DNA reads TGTGCCAGCAGCCAGTTAAGGGCCTACAATGAGCAGTTCTTC.

The chain joins TRBV21-1 to TRBJ1-1; TRBD1 is the table's D call, not checked against the DNA. TRBV21-1 is classified as a pseudogene. The CDR3 totals 14 residues. The CDR3 DNA reads TGTGCCAGCAGCCGAGGACAGGGGGCGGGGGAAGCTTTCTTT. This gives the protein CASSRGQGAGEAFF.

The chain is built from TRBV5-1 and TRBJ2-3; 8 bases agree with TRBD2. Germline CDR1 is SGHRS and CDR2 is YFSETQ. J was trimmed by 8 bases and V by 1 base; bases with no gene match: 12. The CDR3 consists of 16 residues. The CDR3 is CASSLSSTAGVSTQYF. The CDR3 nucleotides read TGCGCCAGCAGCTTGAGTTCTACAGCGGGAGTAAGTACGCAGTATTTT.

The rearrangement joins TRBV2 to TRBJ2-7; 10 bases fit TRBD2. The CDR3 extends over 13 amino acids. In germline, CDR1 is SNHLY, CDR2 FYNNEI. V was clipped by 7 bases and J by 5 bases; unmatched bases: 5. CDR3 DNA sequence: TGTGCCAGCACCCTAGCGGGAGCGGACGAGCAGTACTTC. It encodes CASTLAGADEQYF.

The genes are TRBV30 and TRBJ1-3, with 7 bases matching TRBD1. The CDR3 length is 15 residues. V lost 1 base, J lost 0 bases, and 3 bases stayed unmatched. Germline CDR1 GTSNPN, CDR2 SVGIG (reference sequence). The CDR3 region is CAWSEGGLSGNTIYF. DNA of the CDR3: TGTGCCTGGAGTGAAGGGGGCCTCTCTGGAAACACCATATATTTT.

This chain links TRBV6-1 with TRBJ2-7; 12 nucleotides align to TRBD2. V was pared by 3 bases and J by 5 bases, with 8 bases of the junction left unmatched. This CDR3 is built from 16 residues. From germline, CDR1 is MNHNS and CDR2 SASEGT. The CDR3 protein is CASSDIRLAGADEQYF. For the CDR3, the DNA is TGTGCCAGCAGTGATATCCGACTAGCGGGAGCTGACGAGCAGTACTTC.

In DNA, the CDR3 is TGTGCCTGGACAGGGAGCGGAAACACCATATATTTT. As protein: CAWTGSGNTIYF. V is TRBV30 and J is TRBJ1-3; TRBD1 might be the D (5 bases). The length of the CDR3 is 12 residues. Germline CDR1 GTSNPN, CDR2 SVGIG (reference sequence). V was pared by 4 bases and J by 4 bases, with 8 bases between.

The chain carries TRBV7-9 and TRBJ2-1; the D is unclear. Germline V gives CDR1 SEHNR, CDR2 FQNEAQ (reference sequence). CDR3 length equals 14 residues. Trimming took 5 bases from V and 0 from J, leaving 8 bases between them. The CDR3 protein is CASSVTSSYNEQFF. CDR3 nucleotide sequence: TGTGCCAGCAGCGTAACATCCTCCTACAATGAGCAGTTCTTC. Complete variable domain (other parts from reference TRBV7-9 and TRBJ2-1): DTGVSQNPRHKITKRGQNVTFRCDPISEHNRLYWYRQTLGQGPEFLTYFQNEAQLEKSRLLSDRFSAERPKGSFSTLEIQRTEQGDSAMYLCASSVTSSYNEQFFGPGTRLTVL.

This clone was found many times. The chain has TRBV29-1 and TRBJ2-5; tentative D call: TRBD2 (5 bases). The CDR3 spans 13 residues. Germline lookup yields CDR1 SQVTM and CDR2 ANQGSEA. Trimming removed 5 bases from V and 2 bases from J, with 12 bases in between. CDR3 loop: CSVRGLPQETQYF. The CDR3 DNA is TGCAGCGTTCGAGGGCTGCCGCAAGAGACCCAGTACTTC.

This chain links TRBV14 with TRBJ2-5, with D perhaps TRBD2 (5 bases). Trimming pared 0 bases from V and 7 bases from J, leaving 15 bases between. This CDR3 is built from 15 residues. Germline V gives CDR1 SGHDN, CDR2 FVKESK. This chain's CDR3 is CASSQDKGPGRTQYF. CDR3 nucleotides: TGTGCCAGCAGCCAAGATAAAGGCCCGGGGAGGACCCAGTACTTC.

This chain connects TRBV25-1 to TRBJ1-2; D may be TRBD1 (6 bases). Germline CDR1 MGHDK, CDR2 SYGVNS. V lost 4 bases, J lost 4 bases, and 13 bases lay in between. The CDR3 has 14 residues. The CDR3 protein is CASSGSGTSYGYTF. The CDR3 bases are TGTGCCAGCAGTGGATCCGGGACAAGCTATGGCTACACCTTC.

This CDR3 reads CASSLLGGYYEQYF. Written as DNA, the CDR3 is TGCGCCAGCAGCTTATTAGGGGGGTACTACGAGCAGTACTTC. The V and J genes are TRBV5-1 and TRBJ2-7; D is perhaps TRBD1 or TRBD2 (6 bases each). Between the trimmed V and J ends, which lost 2 bases and 3 bases, there was a span of 12 bases. In germline, CDR1 is SGHRS, CDR2 YFSETQ. There are 14 residues in the CDR3.

This chain uses TRBV2 with TRBJ2-2, with D uncertain. Trimming removed 1 base at V and 0 bases at J, with 9 bases between. This CDR3 is built from 16 residues. Germline CDR1 and CDR2: SNHLY and FYNNEI. The CDR3 region has the DNA TGTGCCAGCAGTGAAGTTGCCAGCTCGAACACCGGGGAGCTGTTTTTT. This codes for CASSEVASSNTGELFF. The full variable domain, its missing parts supplied by reference TRBV2 and TRBJ2-2, is EPEVTQTPSHQVTQMGQEVILRCVPISNHLYFYWYRQILGQKVEFLVSFYNNEISEKSEIFDDQFSVERPDGSNFTLKIRSTKLEDSAMYFCASSEVASSNTGELFFGEGSRLTVL.

The V call is TRBV19, the J call TRBJ2-1; TRBD2 matches at 7 bases. The V gene end was trimmed by 6 bases and the J gene end by 6 bases; junction bases not matched to a gene: 17. Germline V gene sequence: CDR1 LNHDA, CDR2 SQIVND (reference sequence). The length of the CDR3 is 17 residues. CDR3 sequence reads: CASSSVLARREPNEQFF. The DNA of the CDR3 is TGTGCCAGTAGCAGCGTACTAGCGCGCAGAGAGCCCAATGAGCAGTTCTTC.

The chain links TRBV4-1 to TRBJ2-7; D gene uncertain. The CDR3 extends over 16 amino acids. Deletions cut 0 bases from V and 3 bases from J, with 15 bases between. Germline CDR1 MGHRA, CDR2 YSYEKL. CDR3 coding DNA: TGCGCCAGCAGCCAAGATGAGACCCAGCCATTCTACGAGCAGTACTTC. Amino acid sequence: CASSQDETQPFYEQYF.

CDR3 coding DNA: TGCGCCAGCGGGCCGATAAGCACCTACAATGAGCAGTTCTTC. Protein: CASGPISTYNEQFF. The chain joins TRBV5-1 to TRBJ2-1; D gene unclear. The germline V gene encodes CDR1 SGHRS and CDR2 YFSETQ. The CDR3 runs 14 residues. V dropped 7 bases and J dropped 2 bases, with 13 bases sitting between them. The complete variable domain, with remaining parts taken from reference TRBV5-1 and TRBJ2-1, reads KAGVTQTPRYLIKTRGQQVTLSCSPISGHRSVSWYQQTPGQGLQFLFEYFSETQRNKGNFPGRFSGRQFSNSRSEMNVSTLELGDSALYLCASGPISTYNEQFFGPGTRLTVL.

This chain links TRBV2 with TRBJ1-2, with a tentative D call TRBD1 (5 bases). Trimming removed 4 bases at V and 6 bases at J, with 12 bases between. The CDR3 sequence is 13 residues long. The germline CDR1 and CDR2 sequences are SNHLY and FYNNEI. CDR3: CASSGAGFDGYTF. In DNA form, the CDR3 reads TGTGCCAGCAGTGGGGCAGGGTTTGATGGCTACACCTTC.